The TCR beta chain under discussion was sequenced for a study of blood T cell repertoires in COVID-19. Turning to the study itself: The samples span acute and convalescent COVID-19 from the United States, Italy and Spain.

The CDR3 runs to 13 residues. Germline-derived CDR1 and CDR2 are MNHEY and SMNVEV (reference sequence). Trimming stripped 2 bases from V and 5 bases from J, with 7 bases between. The data were produced by immunoSEQ multiplex PCR, yet TCRdb's version contains in-frame clones alone and is incomplete. The table includes some 400,000 clones, roughly 89% detected once. This study enrolled people aged about 18 to 100 from approximately 24 US geographic areas. Cohorts were based on clinical histories the participants reported. Recovered Cohort 3 donors showed two negative PCRs, clearance, or symptom resolution.

The sequence was collected from a woman in her twenties or thirties who had recovered from COVID-19. Sample: PBMCs or T cells enriched from blood (not recorded which). The rearrangement uses TRBV27 and TRBJ2-4; weak D call: TRBD1 (6 bases). The CDR3 region is CASSLGQQNIQYF. The CDR3 nucleotides are TGTGCCAGCAGTTTAGGACAGCAAAACATTCAGTACTTC.